This T cell receptor beta chain was sequenced during a study of CD8 T cells in Susac syndrome. Study observations and caveats: The authors acknowledged that the study's TCR sequencing and HLA analysis involved relatively few individuals. The authors found some 15 Susac-specific public clones in total CD8+ repertoires and about 5 in CD8+ TEMRA repertoires.

A word on this clonotype: Its antigen is undetermined.

The RNA input was 0.5 to 1 ug, and it was reverse transcribed with random hexamers. A single record per CDR3 protein comes from TCRdb applying MiXCR to the immunoSEQ multiplex PCR reads. The sample lists approximately 80,000 distinct CDR3 sequences, approximately 95% occurring once. V gave up 7 bases and J gave up 7 bases; unmatched junction bases: 2. Germline CDR1 is SGDLS and CDR2 is YYNGEE. The CDR3 extends over 12 amino acids. This sequence originates from a human donor with Susac syndrome. The sequenced sample was CD8+ T cells from PBMCs. The genes are TRBV9 and TRBJ2-2; the match to TRBD2 covers 9 bases. As DNA, the CDR3 is TGTGCCAGCGCGGGGGGGCACGGGGAGCTGTTTTTT. Protein sequence: CASAGGHGELFF.